This TCR beta chain is drawn from a study of T cells in localized non-small cell lung cancer (TCRdb year 2020). Study-wide context: Comparing tumors with uninvolved tumor-adjacent lungs, the study looked at the T cell repertoires of fewer than 250 patients with early-stage NSCLC. NSCLC patients had a mean age of roughly 66 years, and 129 were male and about 110 female. The cohort comprised a few hundred treatment-naïve NSCLC patients with resected, localized lung tumors. What the authors observed across the whole study: Because multi-region tumor sequencing was not performed, intratumor heterogeneity could not be ruled out. Because of the exploratory design, TCR variables were selected using unadjusted p-values without false-discovery rate correction. Of the top 100 tumor clones, a median of roughly 56 were detected in paired uninvolved adjacent lung; under 30 were also among that lung's top 100. Longer overall survival was associated with higher T cell density in blood, whereas shorter survival was associated with higher clonality in adjacent lung. Uninvolved tumor-adjacent lung showed the highest T cell clonality, higher than tumor, which suggests more focused antigenic responses in the uninvolved tumor-adjacent lung.

Regarding this clone: What antigen it recognizes has not been identified. No base quality values were provided; no much bigger clone lies one nucleotide off.

Here V drops 2 bases and J drops 4 bases, and the junction holds 12 bases not matched to any gene. According to the germline V gene, CDR1 reads SGHDT and CDR2 reads YYEEEE. Inclusive of the bounding cysteine and phenylalanine, the CDR3 is 16 residues long. Only CDR3 DNA remains: 48 bases, in frame from the first base. The immunoSEQ Assay was used to sequence TCR beta CDR3 regions from DNA. As for the original processing: To compute T cell density, TCR beta template counts were normalized to usable DNA, which was estimated by amplifying housekeeping genes. Richness was estimated with the preseqR package, extrapolating to 400,000 templates for PBMC samples and 120,000 templates for tissue samples. Clonality was defined as one minus Pielou's evenness. Differential abundance testing on productive amino-acid clonotypes, with a minimum total count of 5 and an alpha of 0.1, was used to identify tissue-enriched TCRs. The Jaccard Index and the Morisita Overlap Index were used to quantify repertoire overlap between compartments. GLIPH grouped TCR beta CDR3s together with public tetramer-defined viral CDR3s, and a viral motif had to include at least three viral sequences and also show V-gene enrichment. TCRdb took over this immuneACCESS table, retaining in-frame rearrangements with V and J assigned. Such tables are incomplete; in checked studies, under half of the missing clones stem from an unresolved V gene, and the remainder is unexplained. V and J calls and clone size are given by that table; D and trimming were obtained from the DNA. Across this sample there are tens of thousands of clones, with approximately 82% seen only once. The ten largest clones capture 15% to 20% of the sample.

At diagnosis, peripheral blood, uninvolved tumor-adjacent lung and tumor were collected and were preserved as a mix of fresh-frozen and FFPE material. For TCR repertoire profiling, blood samples were analyzed as peripheral blood mononuclear cells. Material: peripheral blood, obtained before any cancer treatment. The sequence was obtained from a female donor over 55 with stage II squamous cell lung carcinoma. Recombination linked TRBV5-6 to TRBJ2-7, with 7 central nucleotides matching TRBD1. The DNA reads TGTGCCAGCAGCTTCGTGCGGGCCACAGGGGCTTACGAGCAGTACTTC. Translated, it gives CASSFVRATGAYEQYF.